The next 5 T cell receptor beta chains were all read from a single sample in a study of identifying expanded T cells in peripheral blood. Clones were read by immunoSEQ multiplex PCR, and TCRdb kept only the in-frame ones, dropping some. The sample yields some 70,000 clones, about 90% seen once. Material: blood. The receptors stem from a person aged 18 to 70 in good health.

The chain links TRBV9 to TRBJ2-2; D is ambiguous. This CDR3 spans 15 amino acids. V lost 0 bases to trimming and J lost 6 bases, with 12 bases between them. CDR1 is SGDLS and CDR2 is YYNGEE in the germline V gene. The CDR3 sequence: CASSVDSSLSGELFF. CDR3 nucleotide sequence: TGTGCCAGCAGCGTAGACTCCTCCCTTTCCGGGGAGCTGTTTTTT.

The chain recombines TRBV11-2 with TRBJ1-5; D possibly corresponds to TRBD1 (5 bases). The V gene's germline CDR1 is SGHAT and CDR2 FQNNGV. V gave up 3 bases and J gave up 3 bases, with 12 bases separating them. The CDR3 runs 15 residues. CDR3 amino acids: CASSFSRDPNQPQHF. The CDR3 DNA is TGTGCCAGCAGCTTTAGCCGGGACCCCAATCAGCCCCAGCATTTT.

This chain joins TRBV7-9 and TRBJ2-1; 8 nucleotides align to TRBD1. Trimming at V came to 5 bases and at J to 0 bases, leaving 9 bases not matched to a gene. Germline loops: CDR1 SEHNR, CDR2 FQNEAQ (reference sequence). The CDR3 runs to 17 residues. The CDR3, as DNA: TGTGCCAGCAGCCGTGGACAGGGCAGTATCTCCTACAATGAGCAGTTCTTC. This encodes CASSRGQGSISYNEQFF.

V is TRBV5-8 and J is TRBJ1-5; 7 positions match TRBD1. The V segment lost 0 bases and the J segment 4 bases; nucleotides outside the gene matches: 1. Germline CDR1 SGHTS, CDR2 YDEGEE. CDR3 length equals 14 residues. Here the CDR3 DNA reads TGTGCCAGCAGCTTGGAGGGACAGAATCAGCCCCAGCATTTT. Its protein is CASSLEGQNQPQHF.

The gene calls are TRBV5-1 and TRBJ1-1; 7 bases line up with TRBD1. Germline lookup yields CDR1 SGHRS and CDR2 YFSETQ. This CDR3 contains 15 residues. The junction had 18 bases not matched to a gene; V was cut back by 5 bases and J by 11 bases. The DNA of the CDR3 is TGCGCCAGCAGTCTGGATGTACAGGGGCAGGGCGGGGCTTTCTTT. Protein product: CASSLDVQGQGGAFF.